Below, 6 T cell receptor beta chains from the same sample are listed, as sequenced in a study of CD8+CD57+ T cells in acquired aplastic anemia. The sequenced patients had an expansion of CD8+CD57+ cells seen by flow cytometry. Genomic DNA was employed as the template in profiling TCR beta VDJ and CDR3. TCRdb analysed the reads with MiXCR anew, one entry per CDR3 protein. The sample records just over 450,000 distinct CDR3 sequences, around a third being singletons. What was sequenced was sorted CD4+, CD8+, or CD8+CD57+ T cells (not recorded which) from PBMCs. The receptors were sampled from a human donor with aplastic anemia.

This clonotype occurred many times. The rearrangement joins TRBV25-1 to TRBJ2-3, with no clear D. Trimming shortened V by 8 bases and J by 2 bases, and 5 bases separated the two germline ends. Germline assignment: CDR1 MGHDK and CDR2 SYGVNS. CDR3 size: 11 residues. The chain's CDR3 is CASLHTDTQYF. The CDR3 bases are TGTGCCAGCTTACACACAGATACGCAGTATTTT.

This clonotype was counted many times. The genes are TRBV19 and TRBJ2-7; D gene uncertain. Germline values: CDR1 LNHDA, CDR2 SQIVND (reference sequence). The V and J ends lost 3 bases and 2 bases respectively, with 8 bases between them. This CDR3 comprises 13 residues. CDR3 bases: TGTGCCAGTAGTATCTCCGTAACCTACGAGCAGTACTTC. This codes for CASSISVTYEQYF.

The table lists this clonotype with many counts. This chain links TRBV10-3 with TRBJ2-5; 11 bases fit TRBD1. The CDR3 contains 15 residues. V lost 4 bases and J lost 3; bases outside the gene matches: 4. The germline gives CDR1 ENHRY, CDR2 SYGVKD. CDR3 loop: CAISGRTGGEETQYF. The CDR3 DNA follows: TGTGCCATCAGTGGTCGGACAGGGGGCGAAGAGACCCAGTACTTC.

V gene TRBV20-1 combines with J gene TRBJ2-5; TRBD1 matches at 8 bases. J gave up 4 bases and V 6 bases, and 1 base lay outside the gene matches. Germline V gives CDR1 DFQATT, CDR2 SNEGSKA (reference sequence). This CDR3 has 11 residues. CDR3 coding DNA: TGCAGTGCCACAGGGGGAGAGACCCAGTACTTC. Translating gives CSATGGETQYF.

This clonotype showed up many times. For the CDR3, the DNA is TGTGCCACCAGCAGAGATATAGTCGATGAGCAGTTCTTC. Translating it yields CATSRDIVDEQFF. J is TRBJ2-1 and V is TRBV15; D not certain. CDR1 LNHNV and CDR2 YYDKDF come from the germline V gene (reference sequence). V lost 0 bases to trimming and J lost 8 bases, with 8 bases between them. This CDR3 contains 13 residues.

This clonotype was found many times. The CDR3 spells CATSDGRLTNYGYTF. The CDR3 nucleotides are TGTGCCACCAGTGATGGCCGCCTGACAAACTATGGCTACACCTTC. The chain uses TRBV24-1 and TRBJ1-2; D uncertain. Per germline, CDR1 KGHDR and CDR2 SFDVKD. V was cut by 3 bases and J by 2 bases, with 12 bases left in between. This CDR3 comprises 15 residues.